Below, 19 T cell receptor beta chains from the same sample are listed, as sequenced in a study of CD8 T cells in Susac syndrome. Reverse transcription of about 0.5 to 1 ug RNA used random hexamers. TCRdb redid the calling of the immunoSEQ multiplex PCR reads with MiXCR, one entry per CDR3 protein. Among 140,000 to 150,000 distinct CDR3 sequences listed, roughly 95% were seen once. The sequencing sample was made of CD4+ T cells from PBMCs. The origin of the receptors is a human donor with multiple sclerosis.

The chain couples TRBV7-2 to TRBJ1-3; D possibly corresponds to TRBD1 (6 bases). This CDR3 is built from 14 residues. V shed 5 bases and J shed 0 bases, with 8 bases lying between them. The germline V gene encodes CDR1 SGHTA and CDR2 FQGNSA. The CDR3 DNA sequence: TGTGCCAGCAGCCGGACAGCCTCTGGAAACACCATATATTTT. The encoded protein is CASSRTASGNTIYF.

This CDR3 reads CASSYLTDTQYF. DNA for the CDR3: TGTGCCAGCAGTTACCTAACAGATACGCAGTATTTT. The V gene is TRBV6-6, the J gene TRBJ2-3; no reliable D call. The CDR3 is 12 residues long. V shed 2 bases and J shed 3 bases, with 3 bases lying between them. Germline assignment: CDR1 MNHNY and CDR2 SVGAGI (reference sequence).

The rearrangement uses TRBV20-1 and TRBJ2-3; TRBD2 agrees at 10 bases. This CDR3 has 15 amino acids. Germline V lookup: CDR1 DFQATT, CDR2 SNEGSKA (reference sequence). Losses at the gene ends were 5 bases for V and 6 bases for J; bases not matched to a gene: 11. CDR3 in DNA: TGCAGTGCTTATGTCTCTAGCGGGAGTCAGGATACGCAGTATTTT. It is translated as CSAYVSSGSQDTQYF.

The chain couples TRBV29-1 to TRBJ1-2; D is unclear. This CDR3 region has 12 residues. The germline gives CDR1 SQVTM, CDR2 ANQGSEA. With 3 bases removed from V and 8 bases from J, the gap between germline ends came to 13 bases. CDR3 sequence: CSVDRRAGGYTF. CDR3 DNA sequence: TGCAGCGTTGATCGTAGGGCGGGAGGCTACACCTTC. Full variable domain (rest looked up from reference TRBV29-1 and TRBJ1-2): SAVISQKPSRDICQRGTSLTIQCQVDSQVTMMFWYRQQPGQSLTLIATANQGSEATYESGFVIDKFPISRPNLTFSTLTVSNMSPEDSSIYLCSVDRRAGGYTFGSGTRLTVV.

As DNA, the CDR3 is TGTGCCAGCAGCCAAGCGGGAGATACGCAGTATTTT. This translates into CASSQAGDTQYF. The J gene is TRBJ2-3, the V gene TRBV3-1; no definite D call. The germline V gene has CDR1 LGHDT and CDR2 YNNKEL (reference sequence). The CDR3 runs 12 residues. The V gene lost 1 base and the J gene lost 5 bases, with 4 bases spanning the gap.

The V call is TRBV5-1, the J call TRBJ1-5; D is possibly TRBD1 (5 bases). The CDR3 covers 15 residues. From germline, CDR1 is SGHRS and CDR2 YFSETQ. Trimming shortened V by 1 base and J by 4 bases, and 12 bases separated the two germline ends. The CDR3 nucleotides read TGCGCCAGCAGCTTGAGGGGCATGGATAATCAGCCCCAGCATTTT. It encodes CASSLRGMDNQPQHF. The variable domain in full, with the rest retrieved from reference TRBV5-1 and TRBJ1-5, is KAGVTQTPRYLIKTRGQQVTLSCSPISGHRSVSWYQQTPGQGLQFLFEYFSETQRNKGNFPGRFSGRQFSNSRSEMNVSTLELGDSALYLCASSLRGMDNQPQHFGDGTRLSIL.

The V call is TRBV5-4, the J call TRBJ1-2; D remains ambiguous. The CDR3 loop spans 12 amino acids. Trimming took 6 bases from V and 3 from J, leaving 9 bases between them. Germline CDR1 reads SGHNT; CDR2 reads YYREEE (reference sequence). Here the CDR3 reads CASNDNYYGYTF. For the CDR3, the DNA is TGTGCCAGCAACGACAACTACTATGGCTACACCTTC.

The chain is built from TRBV4-2 and TRBJ1-6, with 7 bases that match TRBD1. CDR1 and CDR2 (germline): LGHNA, YNFKEQ. The CDR3 covers 15 residues. The V gene end was trimmed by 4 bases and the J gene end by 5 bases; junction bases not matched to a gene: 5. The DNA for the CDR3 is TGTGCCAGCAGCCTAGGACAGGCAAATAATTCACCCCTCCACTTT. This sequence encodes CASSLGQANNSPLHF.

The rearrangement joins TRBV28 to TRBJ1-2; no clear D. Per germline, CDR1 MDHEN and CDR2 SYDVKM. The V end lost 5 bases, the J end lost 2 bases, and 18 bases lay between the germline ends. The CDR3 sequence is 16 residues long. CDR3 nucleotides: TGTGCCAGCAGTGGAACTCGTGCCGGGCCGAACTATGGCTACACCTTC. Protein sequence: CASSGTRAGPNYGYTF.

The CDR3 spells CASSSYRGRAQHF. CDR3 coding DNA: TGTGCCAGCAGCTCCTACAGGGGCAGGGCCCAGCATTTT. The rearrangement uses TRBV7-2 and TRBJ1-5; 7 bases line up with TRBD1. The germline CDR1 and CDR2 sequences are SGHTA and FQGNSA. The CDR3 covers 13 residues. With V trimmed by 4 bases and J by 11 bases, 8 bases remained unmatched.

The V and J genes are TRBV28 and TRBJ2-1; tentative D call: TRBD2 (5 bases). Between the trimmed V and J ends, which lost 4 bases and 9 bases, there was a span of 16 bases. In germline, CDR1 is MDHEN, CDR2 SYDVKM. This CDR3 region has 14 residues. The CDR3 DNA sequence: TGTGCCAGCAGTTGGCTCAGCCGGGAAGGTGAGCAGTTCTTC. The encoded protein is CASSWLSREGEQFF.

The chain recombines TRBV3-1 with TRBJ1-1; TRBD1 might be the D (5 bases). The V gene's germline CDR1 is LGHDT and CDR2 YNNKEL (reference sequence). V dropped 5 bases and J dropped 10 bases, with 11 bases sitting between them. This CDR3 is 11 amino acids long. The CDR3 DNA is TGTGCCAGCAGCGACATCGGGGGAGCTTTCTTT. This codes for CASSDIGGAFF.

The chain employs TRBV20-1 and TRBJ1-2; TRBD1 is a possible D gene (5 bases). In germline, CDR1 is DFQATT, CDR2 SNEGSKA (reference sequence). The V end lost 6 bases, the J end lost 5 bases, and 28 bases lay between the germline ends. The CDR3 consists of 17 residues. In DNA, the CDR3 is TGCAGTGCGCCCTCCCTGCGGAAGACAGAAGGGTCTTATGGCTACACCTTC. Its translation is CSAPSLRKTEGSYGYTF.

This chain uses TRBV5-4 with TRBJ2-3; D ambiguous. V was trimmed by 1 base and J by 6 bases, leaving 15 bases between them. The CDR3 covers 15 residues. Germline values: CDR1 SGHNT, CDR2 YYREEE (reference sequence). CDR3 sequence reads: CASSLPGGQVDTQYF. As DNA, the CDR3 is TGTGCCAGCAGCTTGCCGGGTGGCCAAGTTGATACGCAGTATTTT.

CDR3 DNA sequence: TGTGCCAGCCGCCGAGTTAGGGGGAGGACTAACACCGGGGAGCTGTTTTTT. Its translation: CASRRVRGRTNTGELFF. The chain links TRBV9 to TRBJ2-2, with D perhaps assigned TRBD1 or TRBD2 (6 bases each). Between the trimmed V and J ends, which lost 7 bases and 2 bases, there was a span of 21 bases. The CDR3 loop spans 17 amino acids. The V gene's germline CDR1 is SGDLS and CDR2 YYNGEE.

This chain joins TRBV29-1 and TRBJ1-1; D gene uncertain. Germline lookup yields CDR1 SQVTM and CDR2 ANQGSEA. With 5 bases removed from V and 7 bases from J, the gap between germline ends came to 11 bases. The CDR3 totals 11 residues. CDR3 nucleotide sequence: TGCAGCGTTCAGGACCCTAATGAAGCTTTCTTT. Amino acids: CSVQDPNEAFF.

The gene calls are TRBV5-4 and TRBJ2-5; 9 bases match TRBD2. V was clipped by 3 bases and J by 0 bases; unmatched bases: 6. CDR3 length: 16 amino acids. Germline lookup yields CDR1 SGHNT and CDR2 YYREEE (reference sequence). CDR3 amino acids: CASSSSGGSYQETQYF. CDR3 in DNA: TGTGCCAGCAGCTCAAGCGGGGGGAGCTACCAAGAGACCCAGTACTTC. The whole variable domain, remainder taken from reference TRBV5-4 and TRBJ2-5, is ETGVTQSPTHLIKTRGQQVTLRCSSQSGHNTVSWYQQALGQGPQFIFQYYREEENGRGNFPPRFSGLQFPNYSSELNVNALELDDSALYLCASSSSGGSYQETQYFGPGTRLLVL.

This chain uses TRBV3-1 with TRBJ2-1, with TRBD2 matching 7 bases. Losses at the gene ends were 2 bases for V and 6 bases for J; bases not matched to a gene: 7. The CDR3 has 15 residues. Germline V gene sequence: CDR1 LGHDT, CDR2 YNNKEL (reference sequence). As DNA, the CDR3 is TGTGCCAGCAGCCAAAAGGGAGGGCCTATCAATGAGCAGTTCTTC. It is translated as CASSQKGGPINEQFF.

The CDR3 bases are TGTGCCACCGCCCAGATAGCTAACTATGGCTACACCTTC. This encodes CATAQIANYGYTF. J is TRBJ1-2 and V is TRBV19, with unresolved D. The germline V and J ends were trimmed by 10 bases and 0 bases, with 12 bases remaining between them. The germline V gene encodes CDR1 LNHDA and CDR2 SQIVND (reference sequence). The CDR3 length is 13 residues. The whole variable domain, filled in from reference TRBV19 and TRBJ1-2, reads DGGITQSPKYLFRKEGQNVTLSCEQNLNHDAMYWYRQDPGQGLRLIYYSQIVNDFQKGDIAEGYSVSREKKESFPLTVTSAQKNPTAFYLCATAQIANYGYTFGSGTRLTVV.